The following is a T cell receptor beta chain sequence with its context. This sample is part of a study of beta chain features in type 1 diabetes. Sequencing targeted expressed TCRB transcripts, as all isolated RNA had been reverse transcribed. Profiling relied on immunoSEQ multiplex PCR, and the TCRdb table lists in-frame clones only, not all of them. The repertoire includes 400,000 to 550,000 clones, about an eighth of them detected once, and over 0.04% sits in the top ten. The CDR3 runs 15 residues. The germline gives CDR1 LGHNA, CDR2 YNFKEQ. The V and J ends lost 4 bases and 4 bases respectively, with 14 bases between them.

V and J are TRBV4-2 and TRBJ1-5; no clear D gene. The sequenced material came from naive CD4+ T cells from blood. The clonotype originates from a woman between 18 and 29 years old in good health. The CDR3 sequence is CASSRERGWNQPQHF. The CDR3 DNA sequence: TGTGCCAGCAGCCGAGAACGGGGATGGAATCAGCCCCAGCATTTT.